The present entry profiles one T cell receptor (beta chain) with its context. Vbeta (60) and Jbeta (13) primers were used in the PCR. Assay: immunoSEQ multiplex PCR; the TCRdb copy retains only in-frame clones and omits some. The sample holds 150,000 to 200,000 clones, approximately 80% seen once. The junction had 5 bases not matched to a gene; V was cut back by 0 bases and J by 5 bases. There are 15 residues in the CDR3. Looked up from germline, CDR1 is SGHRS and CDR2 is YFSETQ. The sample is drawn from a study of cytomegalovirus exposure and HLA in healthy donors. The sequence was obtained from a middle-aged woman in good health and CMV-seronegative. Specimen: PBMCs. V is TRBV5-1 and J is TRBJ1-2; 9 bases are shared with TRBD1. As DNA, the CDR3 is TGCGCCAGCAGCTTGGGGACAGGGGCGAAATATGGCTACACCTTC. Its protein is CASSLGTGAKYGYTF.